This TCR beta chain was observed in a study of T cell clonality in common variable immunodeficiency. The study's findings and limits: Reportedly, TCR beta sequences from common variable immunodeficiency showed fewer deletions and N-nucleotide insertions.

A few counts support this clone. What it binds is not known. This clone may be a read error of a much larger clone one base away. Read sequence stops 3 residues before the CDR3 end, and the germline J gene provides the missing end. Other DNA sequences from this sample encode an identical CDR3 as well. CDR3 length: 14 amino acids. CDR1 GTSNPN and CDR2 SVGIG come from the germline V gene (reference sequence). Using immunoSEQ multiplex PCR, the repertoire was profiled, and TCRdb retains in-frame clones only, with some absent. The sample was found to contain tens of thousands of clones, and every one recurs.

Sample: peripheral blood mononuclear cells. This clonotype was obtained from a person aged 18 to 75 in good health. V usage is TRBV30 and J usage is TRBJ1-3; 10 positions agree with TRBD1. CDR3 loop: CAWRQGASGNTIYF. CDR3 DNA (partial): TGTGCCTGGCGACAGGGGGCATCTGGAAACACA.